This is a list of T cell receptor beta chains from one sample in a study of blood T cell repertoires in COVID-19. The repertoire was sequenced with immunoSEQ multiplex PCR; TCRdb's copy has only in-frame clones and lacks some. The top ten clones hold about 0.8% of a sample with about 200,000 clones, about 93% of them seen once. Sample: peripheral blood. The receptors originated from a man aged 60 to 69 with COVID-19, enrolled during active disease. The CDR3 runs from the conserved cysteine through the conserved F or W. Each record gives: V gene, D gene, J gene, clone size, CDR3 protein, CDR3 DNA. D genes are given only for firm matches. For some rows the clone size is stated as once, few or many, or as a class when expanded; others skip it.

v_call: TRBV18; d_call: TRBD2; j_call: TRBJ2-2; clone_size: NA; cdr3_aa: CASSPGTSGATGELFF; cdr3_nt: TGTGCCAGCTCACCAGGGACTAGCGGAGCCACCGGGGAGCTGTTTTTT
v_call: TRBV5-1; d_call: TRBD1; j_call: TRBJ1-5; clone_size: once; cdr3_aa: CASSLVAGGGQPQHF; cdr3_nt: TGCGCCAGCAGCTTGGTAGCAGGGGGAGGTCAGCCCCAGCATTTT
v_call: TRBV2; d_call: NA; j_call: TRBJ1-5; clone_size: NA; cdr3_aa: CASRPDSYSNQPQHF; cdr3_nt: TGTGCCAGCAGGCCGGACAGTTATAGCAATCAGCCCCAGCATTTT
v_call: TRBV27; d_call: NA; j_call: TRBJ1-2; clone_size: NA; cdr3_aa: CASSKKTGNYGYTF; cdr3_nt: TGTGCCAGCAGTAAAAAAACAGGGAACTATGGCTACACCTTC
v_call: TRBV30; d_call: TRBD2; j_call: TRBJ2-5; clone_size: once; cdr3_aa: CAWSVGRTSPRGQETQYF; cdr3_nt: TGTGCCTGGAGTGTCGGTAGGACTAGCCCTAGGGGCCAAGAGACCCAGTACTTC
v_call: TRBV19; d_call: NA; j_call: TRBJ1-2; clone_size: NA; cdr3_aa: CASSRQPNYGYTF; cdr3_nt: TGTGCCAGTAGTAGACAGCCAAACTATGGCTACACCTTC
v_call: TRBV7-9; d_call: NA; j_call: TRBJ1-6; clone_size: NA; cdr3_aa: CASSLSGDSPLHF; cdr3_nt: TGTGCCAGCAGCTTATCAGGGGATTCACCCCTCCACTTT
v_call: TRBV5-1; d_call: TRBD1; j_call: TRBJ1-1; clone_size: NA; cdr3_aa: CASSLDGQGNTEAFF; cdr3_nt: TGCGCCAGCAGCTTAGACGGACAGGGAAACACTGAAGCTTTCTTT
v_call: TRBV29-1; d_call: NA; j_call: TRBJ1-1; clone_size: NA; cdr3_aa: CSVAGLVNTEAFF; cdr3_nt: TGCAGCGTCGCAGGGCTGGTGAACACTGAAGCTTTCTTT
v_call: TRBV18; d_call: NA; j_call: TRBJ2-3; clone_size: NA; cdr3_aa: CASSPELEDTQYF; cdr3_nt: TGTGCCAGCTCACCAGAGTTAGAAGATACGCAGTATTTT
v_call: TRBV6-2/TRBV6-3; d_call: NA; j_call: TRBJ2-2; clone_size: once; cdr3_aa: CASSYWAGTGELFF; cdr3_nt: TGTGCCAGCAGTTACTGGGCGGGGACCGGGGAGCTGTTTTTT
v_call: TRBV6-6; d_call: TRBD2; j_call: TRBJ2-4; clone_size: NA; cdr3_aa: CASSGLGGRGGSLAKNIQYF; cdr3_nt: TGTGCCAGCAGCGGCCTCGGAGGGCGGGGGGGCTCCTTAGCCAAAAACATTCAGTACTTC
v_call: TRBV4-1; d_call: NA; j_call: TRBJ2-1; clone_size: NA; cdr3_aa: CASSQVGLYYNEQFF; cdr3_nt: TGCGCCAGCAGCCAAGTTGGACTTTATTACAATGAGCAGTTCTTC
v_call: TRBV18; d_call: TRBD1; j_call: TRBJ1-1; clone_size: NA; cdr3_aa: CASSPYSGTGNTEAFF; cdr3_nt: TGTGCCAGCTCACCATATTCAGGGACAGGGAACACTGAAGCTTTCTTT
v_call: TRBV5-4; d_call: TRBD2; j_call: TRBJ2-7; clone_size: NA; cdr3_aa: CASSQTSGVYSYEQYF; cdr3_nt: TGTGCCAGCAGCCAGACTAGCGGGGTATACTCCTACGAGCAGTACTTC
v_call: TRBV27; d_call: NA; j_call: TRBJ2-7; clone_size: NA; cdr3_aa: CASSFGYEQYF; cdr3_nt: TGTGCCAGCAGTTTCGGTTACGAGCAGTACTTC
v_call: TRBV4-2; d_call: TRBD2; j_call: TRBJ2-5; clone_size: NA; cdr3_aa: CASSQDRTSGVQETQYF; cdr3_nt: TGTGCCAGCAGCCAAGATCGGACTAGCGGCGTACAAGAGACCCAGTACTTC
v_call: TRBV7-2; d_call: TRBD1; j_call: TRBJ2-2; clone_size: NA; cdr3_aa: CASSLMTGDTGELFF; cdr3_nt: TGTGCCAGCAGCTTAATGACAGGGGACACCGGGGAGCTGTTTTTT
v_call: TRBV19; d_call: NA; j_call: TRBJ2-2; clone_size: NA; cdr3_aa: CASSIPSRTGSGELFF; cdr3_nt: TGTGCCAGTAGTATACCGTCTAGAACAGGGTCCGGGGAGCTGTTTTTT
v_call: TRBV12-3/TRBV12-4; d_call: TRBD2; j_call: TRBJ2-5; clone_size: NA; cdr3_aa: CASRPGLAETQYF; cdr3_nt: TGTGCCAGCAGACCGGGACTAGCGGAGACCCAGTACTTC
v_call: TRBV19; d_call: NA; j_call: TRBJ2-5; clone_size: NA; cdr3_aa: CAAGQSQETQYF; cdr3_nt: TGTGCCGCAGGACAGAGCCAAGAGACCCAGTACTTC
v_call: TRBV2; d_call: NA; j_call: TRBJ2-1; clone_size: NA; cdr3_aa: CASSDPTRRNEQFF; cdr3_nt: TGTGCCAGCAGTGATCCGACTAGAAGAAATGAGCAGTTCTTC
v_call: TRBV5-6; d_call: NA; j_call: TRBJ1-1; clone_size: NA; cdr3_aa: CASSPTGNTEAFF; cdr3_nt: TGTGCCAGCAGCCCGACAGGAAACACTGAAGCTTTCTTT
v_call: TRBV3-1/TRBV3-2; d_call: TRBD2; j_call: TRBJ2-3; clone_size: NA; cdr3_aa: CASSQDELAGGTQYF; cdr3_nt: TGTGCCAGCAGCCAAGATGAGCTAGCGGGAGGTACGCAGTATTTT
v_call: TRBV6-5; d_call: NA; j_call: TRBJ1-2; clone_size: NA; cdr3_aa: CASSYRQINYGYTF; cdr3_nt: TGTGCCAGCAGTTATCGACAGATCAACTATGGCTACACCTTC
v_call: TRBV25-1; d_call: TRBD1; j_call: TRBJ1-6; clone_size: NA; cdr3_aa: CASGHRGQDSPLHF; cdr3_nt: TGTGCCAGCGGACACAGGGGCCAGGACTCACCCCTCCACTTT